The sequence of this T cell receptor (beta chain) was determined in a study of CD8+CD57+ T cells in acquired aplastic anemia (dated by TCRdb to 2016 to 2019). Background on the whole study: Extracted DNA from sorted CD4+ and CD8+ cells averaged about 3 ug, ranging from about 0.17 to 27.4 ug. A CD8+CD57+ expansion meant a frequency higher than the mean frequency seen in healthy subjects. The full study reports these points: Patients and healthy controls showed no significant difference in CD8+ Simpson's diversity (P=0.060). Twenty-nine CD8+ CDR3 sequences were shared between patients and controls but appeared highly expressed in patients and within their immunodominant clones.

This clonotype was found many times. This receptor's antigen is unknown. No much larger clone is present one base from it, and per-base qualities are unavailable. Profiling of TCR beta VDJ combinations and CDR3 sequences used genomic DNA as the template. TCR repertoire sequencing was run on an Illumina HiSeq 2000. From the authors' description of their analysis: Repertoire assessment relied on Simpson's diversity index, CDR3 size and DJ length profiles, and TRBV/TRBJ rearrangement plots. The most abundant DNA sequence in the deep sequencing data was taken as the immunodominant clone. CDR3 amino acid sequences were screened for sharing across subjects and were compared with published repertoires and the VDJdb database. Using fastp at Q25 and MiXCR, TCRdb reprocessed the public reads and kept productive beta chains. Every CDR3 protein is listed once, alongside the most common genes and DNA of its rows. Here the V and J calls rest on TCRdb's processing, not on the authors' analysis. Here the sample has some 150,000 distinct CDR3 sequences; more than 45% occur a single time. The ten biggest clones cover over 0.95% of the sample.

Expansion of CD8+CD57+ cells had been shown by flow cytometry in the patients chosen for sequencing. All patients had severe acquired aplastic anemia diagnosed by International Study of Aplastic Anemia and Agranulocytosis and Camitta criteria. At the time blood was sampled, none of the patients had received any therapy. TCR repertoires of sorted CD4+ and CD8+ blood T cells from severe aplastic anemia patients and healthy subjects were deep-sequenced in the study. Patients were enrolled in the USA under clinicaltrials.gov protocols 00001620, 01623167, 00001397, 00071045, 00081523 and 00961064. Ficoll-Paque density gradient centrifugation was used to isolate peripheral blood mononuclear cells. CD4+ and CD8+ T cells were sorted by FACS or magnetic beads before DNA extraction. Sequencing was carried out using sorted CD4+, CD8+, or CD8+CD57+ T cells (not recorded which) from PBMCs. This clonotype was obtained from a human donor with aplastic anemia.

DNA sequence: TGTGCCAGCAGTTACCTGGGCCTCTATGGCTACACCTTC. It codes for CASSYLGLYGYTF. Here the chain combines TRBV6-5 and TRBJ1-2; no D segment can be confidently identified. From cysteine to phenylalanine, the CDR3 is 13 amino acids long. Only the CDR3 DNA stays, 39 bases, in frame from base 1. CDR1 and CDR2 (MNHEY, SVGAGI) derive from the germline V gene. The V end loses 2 bases and the J end loses 4 bases, and a stretch of 8 bases separates them.